The entry below describes one T cell receptor (beta chain). This sample was taken from a study of control samples from healthy donors and cancer patients. Generated by immunoSEQ multiplex PCR, the TCRdb table keeps only in-frame clones and is missing some. The repertoire has approximately 150,000 clones, 88% of them found once; the top ten carry less than 2%. Germline CDR1 reads LNHDA; CDR2 reads SQIVND (reference sequence). CDR3 length equals 16 residues. Trimming pared 5 bases from V and 1 base from J, leaving 15 bases between. The chain joins TRBV19 to TRBJ1-5, with D uncertain. The sequencing input was blood. The receptor comes from a man younger than 35 in good health. CDR3 in DNA: TGTGCCAGTAGTTCCACTAAAGAAGCCAGCAATCAGCCCCAGCATTTT. This encodes CASSSTKEASNQPQHF.